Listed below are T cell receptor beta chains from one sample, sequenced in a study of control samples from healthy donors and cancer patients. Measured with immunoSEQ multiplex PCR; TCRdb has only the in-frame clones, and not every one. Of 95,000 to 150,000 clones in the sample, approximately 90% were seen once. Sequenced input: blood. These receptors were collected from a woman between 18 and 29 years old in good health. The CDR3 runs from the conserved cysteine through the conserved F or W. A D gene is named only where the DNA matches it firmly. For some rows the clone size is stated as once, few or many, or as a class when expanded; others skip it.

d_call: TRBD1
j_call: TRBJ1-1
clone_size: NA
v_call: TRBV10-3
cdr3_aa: CAIKTGQGHTEAFF
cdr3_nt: TGTGCCATCAAGACGGGACAGGGCCACACTGAAGCTTTCTTT

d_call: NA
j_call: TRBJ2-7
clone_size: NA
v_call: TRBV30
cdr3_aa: CAWTAHNAAYEQYF
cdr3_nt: TGTGCCTGGACGGCACACAACGCAGCCTACGAGCAGTACTTC

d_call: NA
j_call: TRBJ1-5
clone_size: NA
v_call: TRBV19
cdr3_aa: CASSILRNQPQHF
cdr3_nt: TGTGCCAGTAGTATATTGAGGAATCAGCCCCAGCATTTT

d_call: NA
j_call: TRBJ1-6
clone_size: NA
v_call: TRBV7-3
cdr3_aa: CASSSTANSPLHF
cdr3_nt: TGTGCCAGCAGCTCCACAGCGAATTCACCCCTCCACTTT

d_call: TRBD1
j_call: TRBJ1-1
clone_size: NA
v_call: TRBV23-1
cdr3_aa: CASSQPPGQANNTEAFF
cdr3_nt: TGCGCCAGCAGTCAACCCCCGGGACAGGCAAACAACACTGAAGCTTTCTTT

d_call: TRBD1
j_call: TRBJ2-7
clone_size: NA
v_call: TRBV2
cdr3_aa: CASTRDRGSHEQYF
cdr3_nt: TGTGCCAGCACCAGGGACAGGGGGAGCCACGAGCAGTACTTC

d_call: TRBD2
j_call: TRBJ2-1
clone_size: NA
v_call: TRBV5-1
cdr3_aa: CASSSVAGGGNEQFF
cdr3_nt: TGCGCCAGCAGCTCCGTAGCGGGAGGGGGCAATGAGCAGTTCTTC

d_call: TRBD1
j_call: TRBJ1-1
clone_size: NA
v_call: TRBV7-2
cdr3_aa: CASSSSSTGTTEAFF
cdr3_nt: TGTGCCAGCAGCTCCTCATCGACAGGGACCACTGAAGCTTTCTTT

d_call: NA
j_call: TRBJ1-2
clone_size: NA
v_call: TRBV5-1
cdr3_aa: CASKQGEGFTYGYTF
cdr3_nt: TGCGCCAGCAAACAGGGTGAGGGCTTCACCTATGGCTACACCTTC

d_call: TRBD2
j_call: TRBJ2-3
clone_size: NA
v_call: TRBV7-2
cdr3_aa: CASSLGGLAGTDTQYF
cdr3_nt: TGTGCCAGCAGCTTAGGGGGACTAGCGGGCACAGATACGCAGTATTTT

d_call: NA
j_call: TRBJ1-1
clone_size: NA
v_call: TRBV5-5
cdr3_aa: CASSLSPAGGTEAFF
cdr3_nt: TGTGCCAGCAGCTTATCTCCGGCGGGTGGCACTGAAGCTTTCTTT

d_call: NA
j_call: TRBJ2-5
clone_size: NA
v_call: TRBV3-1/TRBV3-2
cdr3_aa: CASLAWSEGETQYF
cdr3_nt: TGTGCCAGCTTGGCCTGGTCGGAGGGTGAGACCCAGTACTTC

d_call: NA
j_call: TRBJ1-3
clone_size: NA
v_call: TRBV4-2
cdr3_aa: CASSQGFYSGNTIYF
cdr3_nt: TGTGCCAGCAGCCAAGGTTTTTACTCTGGAAACACCATATATTTT

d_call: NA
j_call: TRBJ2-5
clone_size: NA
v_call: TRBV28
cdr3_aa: CASSLTGTGSQETQYF
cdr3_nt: TGTGCCAGCAGTCTAACGGGTACAGGGTCCCAAGAGACCCAGTACTTC

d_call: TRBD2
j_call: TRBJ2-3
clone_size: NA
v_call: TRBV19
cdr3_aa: CAGASGPTDTQYF
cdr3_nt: TGTGCCGGAGCTAGCGGGCCCACAGATACGCAGTATTTT

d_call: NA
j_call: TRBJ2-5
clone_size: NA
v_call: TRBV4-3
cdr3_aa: CASSQEKWEGTQYF
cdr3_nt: TGCGCCAGCAGCCAAGAAAAGTGGGAAGGGACCCAGTACTTC

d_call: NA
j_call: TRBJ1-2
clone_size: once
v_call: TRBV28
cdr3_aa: CASSSQSLGQGPYGYTF
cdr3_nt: TGTGCCAGCAGTTCTCAGTCCCTTGGGCAGGGGCCCTATGGCTACACCTTC

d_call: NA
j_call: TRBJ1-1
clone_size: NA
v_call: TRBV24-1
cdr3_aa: CATSDFPGHAFF
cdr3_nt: TGTGCCACCAGTGATTTTCCGGGGCACGCTTTCTTT

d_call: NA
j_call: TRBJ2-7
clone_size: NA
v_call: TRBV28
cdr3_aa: CASTLGWSYEQYF
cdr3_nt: TGTGCCAGCACCCTTGGTTGGTCCTACGAGCAGTACTTC

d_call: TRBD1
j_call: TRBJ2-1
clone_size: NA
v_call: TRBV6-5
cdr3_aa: CASSYPAGGNEQFF
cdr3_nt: TGTGCCAGCAGTTACCCAGCAGGGGGCAATGAGCAGTTCTTC

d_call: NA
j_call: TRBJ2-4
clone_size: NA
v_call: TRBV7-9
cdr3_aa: CASSSTGTAKNIQYF
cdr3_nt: TGTGCCAGCAGCTCGACCGGGACAGCCAAAAACATTCAGTACTTC

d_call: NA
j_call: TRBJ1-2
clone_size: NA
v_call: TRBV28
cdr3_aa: CASLTRVNYGYTF
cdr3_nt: TGTGCCAGCCTTACGAGGGTTAACTATGGCTACACCTTC

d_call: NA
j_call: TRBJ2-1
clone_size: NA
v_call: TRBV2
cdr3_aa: CASSEVRIARGQFF
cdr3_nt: TGTGCCAGCAGTGAGGTACGGATAGCACGCGGGCAGTTCTTC